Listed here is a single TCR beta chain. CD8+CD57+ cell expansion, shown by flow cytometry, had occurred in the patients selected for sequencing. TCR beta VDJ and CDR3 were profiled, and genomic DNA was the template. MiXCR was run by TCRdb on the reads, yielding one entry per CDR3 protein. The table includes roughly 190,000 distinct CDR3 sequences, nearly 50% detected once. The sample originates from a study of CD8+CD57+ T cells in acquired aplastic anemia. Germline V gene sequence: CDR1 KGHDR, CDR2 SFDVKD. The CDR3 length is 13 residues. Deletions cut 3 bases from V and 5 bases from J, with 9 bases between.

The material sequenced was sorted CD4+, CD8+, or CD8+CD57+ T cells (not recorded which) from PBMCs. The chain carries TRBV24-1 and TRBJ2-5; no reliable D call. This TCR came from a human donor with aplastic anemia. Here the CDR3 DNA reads TGTGCCACCAGTGATACCTCGGTCGAGACCCAGTACTTC. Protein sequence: CATSDTSVETQYF.